The rows below give T cell receptor beta chains drawn from one sample of a study of PD-L1 blockade in urothelial cancer. Profiled with immunoSEQ multiplex PCR; TCRdb holds only in-frame clones, not every one. The repertoire consists of 100,000 to 150,000 clones, with approximately 84% occurring once and the leading ten covering roughly 3.5%. Sequences were derived from PBMCs, sampled around atezolizumab (anti-PD-L1) treatment. The source of these receptors is a man aged 45-65 years with urothelial cancer. Both conserved end residues are part of each CDR3. D genes are given only for firm matches. Clone size, where shown, is once, few, many, or a class for clones that have expanded.

cdr3_nt cdr3_aa clone_size j_call v_call d_call
TGCGCCAGCAGCCAAGTATATGGGCGTGCTTTCTTT CASSQVYGRAFF . TRBJ1-1 TRBV4-1 .
TGTGCCAGCAGCAGCTACAGGGTTAGCTCTGGGGCCAACGTCCTGACTTTC CASSSYRVSSGANVLTF . TRBJ2-6 TRBV5-5 .
TGTGCCAGTAGTCTCGGGGGTTTTGTTGTTGATGGCTACACCTTC CASSLGGFVVDGYTF . TRBJ1-2 TRBV19 .
TGCGCCAGCAGGGAGGACAGGGTGGGGCAGCCCCAGCATTTT CASREDRVGQPQHF . TRBJ1-5 TRBV10-2 TRBD1
TGTGCCAGCAGCTTTGTCCTAGCGGAATACAATGAGCAGTTCTTC CASSFVLAEYNEQFF . TRBJ2-1 TRBV7-6 TRBD2
TGTGCCAGTAGTATGTCGTTCAACTTAGCTAACTATGGCTACACCTTC CASSMSFNLANYGYTF once TRBJ1-2 TRBV19 .
TGTGCCAGCAGCTTGGAACTACTTAAAGAAGAAAAACTGTTTTTT CASSLELLKEEKLFF . TRBJ1-4 TRBV7-9 .
TGTGCCAGCAGCTTGGGTACTAAGAACACTGAAGCTTTCTTT CASSLGTKNTEAFF . TRBJ1-1 TRBV5-4 .
TGTGCCAGCAGCGTTCGGACTAGCGGGAGTGGGTACAGCACAGATACGCAGTATTTT CASSVRTSGSGYSTDTQYF . TRBJ2-3 TRBV21-1 .
TGTGCTAGTGGTTTGGGATTAACTAGCGGACCACAAGAGACCCAGTACTTC CASGLGLTSGPQETQYF . TRBJ2-5 TRBV12-5 TRBD2
TGTGCCAGCAGGGGAATCGGGACAGGGCATACTGGAAACACCATATATTTT CASRGIGTGHTGNTIYF once TRBJ1-3 TRBV28 TRBD1
TGTGCCAGCAAGTGGGCGGGAGCCCACTACGAGCAGTACTTC CASKWAGAHYEQYF . TRBJ2-7 TRBV28 TRBD2
TGTGCCAGCAGTCTTGGTAGCGTGGTAGGTGGGGCCAACGTCCTGACTTTC CASSLGSVVGGANVLTF . TRBJ2-6 TRBV2 .
TGTGCCAGCAGTCCGGGCGGGGACACAGATACGCAGTATTTT CASSPGGDTDTQYF . TRBJ2-3 TRBV9 .